The clone carrying this T cell receptor beta chain appeared a few times. The antigen remains undetermined. This sample was included in a study of shared clonotypes between healthy human individuals. Across the study: A donor's plate count was three for CD4 naive and three for CD4 memory; CD8 naive had two and CD8 memory one. Study outcomes and limitations: Naive subsets generally had larger estimated richness than memory subsets.

Assay used: immunoSEQ multiplex PCR; TCRdb lists only in-frame clones, some missing. The sample consists of around 720,000 clones, about 80% of them appearing once. A CD45RA-negative memory subset and a CD45RA+ naive subset were separated from the CD4+ cells. This CDR3 has 16 amino acids. V lost 5 bases and J lost 0, with 16 bases in between. Germline V gene data show CDR1 as MDHEN and CDR2 as SYDVKM. The rearrangement joins TRBV28 to TRBJ1-1; D is undetermined. The sequencing sample was made of memory CD4+ T cells sorted from blood. Subset here: CD45RA-negative fraction. This sequence originates from a woman under 40 in good health. CDR3 DNA sequence: TGTGCCAGCAGTGGACCTTCTATATCAATGAACACTGAAGCTTTCTTT. This encodes CASSGPSISMNTEAFF. Based on the CDR3 plus reference TRBV28 and TRBJ1-1, the full variable domain is DVKVTQSSRYLVKRTGEKVFLECVQDMDHENMFWYRQDPGLGLRLIYFSYDVKMKEKGDIPEGYSVSREKKERFSLILESASTNQTSMYLCASSGPSISMNTEAFFGQGTRLTVV.